This T cell receptor beta chain was obtained from a study of blood T cells in healthy people across ages. This clonotype was recorded at least ten times. A much larger clonotype is one base distant, so this may be a read error. Collection of 9 to 10 milliliters of peripheral blood was performed for each donor. Alongside a J-beta primer mix, a sample-barcoded 5' primer served in a second PCR lasting roughly 7 to 11 cycles. MiXCR, applied by TCRdb to the 5' RACE reads, yields one record per CDR3 protein. Of around 670,000 distinct CDR3 sequences listed, approximately 30% are singletons. The clonotype comes from a woman at least 80 years old in good health. The sequencing input was blood.

The CDR3 nucleotides read TGTGCCAGCAGGGGCGGCTTGAACACTGAAGCTTTCTTT. The encoded protein is CASRGGLNTEAFF. The rearrangement uses TRBV5-6 and TRBJ1-1; D not certain. The germline V gene has CDR1 SGHDT and CDR2 YYEEEE. This CDR3 spans 13 amino acids. Trimming cost V 5 bases and J 0 bases, with 8 bases left between them.